The 31 T cell receptor beta chains presented below share a single source sample, sequenced in a study of shared clonotypes between healthy human individuals. Clones were read by immunoSEQ multiplex PCR, and TCRdb kept only the in-frame ones, dropping some. The sample lists about 2.4 million clones, roughly 93% occurring once. The sequenced material came from naive CD4+ T cells from PBMCs. Stated subset: CD45RA+ positively selected. The receptors derive from a man in his late teens or twenties in good health. Some clones in this sample may be carry-over from other donors' samples.

The chain couples TRBV7-3 to TRBJ2-3; D perhaps matches TRBD2 (6 bases). CDR1 and CDR2 (germline): SGHTA, FQGTGA. Between the trimmed V and J ends, which lost 5 bases and 6 bases, there was a span of 9 bases. The CDR3 runs to 12 residues. The CDR3 DNA is TGTGCCAGCAGCGTCCGGGGGGATACGCAGTATTTT. Translating gives CASSVRGDTQYF.

This clone is a singleton in its sample. The chain links TRBV5-1 to TRBJ2-1; 10 nucleotides match TRBD2. V lost 3 bases, J lost 4 bases, and 7 bases stayed unmatched. The CDR3 contains 16 residues. The germline V gene encodes CDR1 SGHRS and CDR2 YFSETQ. This CDR3 is CASSSGTSGMYNEQFF. In DNA form, the CDR3 reads TGCGCCAGCAGCTCCGGTACTAGCGGGATGTACAATGAGCAGTTCTTC.

V gene TRBV6-6 combines with J gene TRBJ2-1, with 7 bases aligning to TRBD1. CDR3 size: 15 residues. Trimming at V came to 4 bases and at J to 4 bases, leaving 7 bases not matched to a gene. Germline V gives CDR1 MNHNY, CDR2 SVGAGI (reference sequence). The CDR3 bases are TGTGCCAGCAGTTTCCCGGGACAGCAATACAATGAGCAGTTCTTC. Protein product: CASSFPGQQYNEQFF.

This clone was counted a single time. CDR3 coding DNA: TGTGCCAGCAGTTCCCGCCTCTCTGGAAACACCATATATTTT. Protein sequence: CASSSRLSGNTIYF. The chain joins TRBV28 to TRBJ1-3, with D unresolved. The CDR3 runs 14 residues. Deletions cut 4 bases from V and 0 bases from J, with 7 bases between. Per the germline V gene, CDR1 is MDHEN and CDR2 is SYDVKM.

This rearrangement joins TRBV2 to TRBJ2-3; D possibly corresponds to TRBD2 (5 bases). CDR1 and CDR2 (germline): SNHLY, FYNNEI. V was clipped by 2 bases and J by 9 bases, with 9 bases between them. The CDR3 runs to 12 residues. For the CDR3, the DNA is TGTGCCAGCAGTGAAACTAGTCGAACGCAGTATTTT. It is translated as CASSETSRTQYF.

The gene calls are TRBV5-1 and TRBJ2-7; 8 bases are shared with TRBD1. This CDR3 spans 15 amino acids. Germline V gives CDR1 SGHRS, CDR2 YFSETQ. V shed 4 bases, J shed 6 bases, and the junction held 12 bases outside the gene matches. The CDR3 sequence is CASSAAGRGPPEQYF. CDR3 sequence (DNA): TGCGCCAGCAGCGCGGCGGGCAGGGGGCCTCCCGAGCAGTACTTC.

This chain joins TRBV28 and TRBJ2-3; the D call may be TRBD1 or TRBD2 (5 bases each). The CDR3 loop spans 19 amino acids. V gave up 0 bases and J gave up 4 bases, with 23 bases separating them. Germline V gene data show CDR1 as MDHEN and CDR2 as SYDVKM. CDR3 amino acids: CASSLWTIAGRYESDTQYF. As DNA, the CDR3 is TGTGCCAGCAGTTTATGGACCATAGCAGGGAGATATGAGTCAGATACGCAGTATTTT.

J is TRBJ2-7 and V is TRBV27; 7 bases fit TRBD1. Trimming took 5 bases from V and 3 from J; bases not matched to a gene: 10. The CDR3 covers 15 residues. Germline V gene data show CDR1 as MNHEY and CDR2 as SMNVEV (reference sequence). The CDR3 here is CASSQRQGPVYEQYF. CDR3 in DNA: TGTGCCAGCAGTCAAAGACAGGGACCGGTCTACGAGCAGTACTTC.

The chain combines TRBV15 with TRBJ2-1; D not resolved. The germline CDR1 and CDR2 sequences are LNHNV and YYDKDF (reference sequence). The V end lost 0 bases, the J end lost 4 bases, and 7 bases lay between the germline ends. The CDR3 length is 14 residues. As DNA, the CDR3 is TGTGCCACCAGCAGAGAACGGTCATACAATGAGCAGTTCTTC. Its protein product is CATSRERSYNEQFF.

The chain recombines TRBV28 with TRBJ1-2; TRBD1 matches 7 bases. Germline CDR1 MDHEN, CDR2 SYDVKM. V gave up 6 bases and J gave up 4 bases; unmatched junction bases: 11. The CDR3 loop spans 15 amino acids. CDR3 in amino acids: CASRPSSGQPYGYTF. CDR3 nucleotides: TGTGCCAGCAGGCCCTCCTCGGGACAGCCCTATGGCTACACCTTC.

The gene calls are TRBV5-6 and TRBJ2-1; TRBD2 agrees at 9 bases. Per germline, CDR1 SGHDT and CDR2 YYEEEE. CDR3 size: 15 residues. V lost 0 bases, J lost 9 bases, and 7 bases stayed unmatched. The CDR3 DNA reads as TGTGCCAGCAGCTTGGTGGTAGCGGGAGAGGGTGAGCAGTTCTTC. The encoded protein is CASSLVVAGEGEQFF.

The V call is TRBV4-1, the J call TRBJ2-7, with 8 bases matching TRBD1. The CDR3 runs to 15 residues. Trimming took 0 bases from V and 3 from J; bases not matched to a gene: 4. Germline assignment: CDR1 MGHRA and CDR2 YSYEKL. The CDR3 DNA reads TGCGCCAGCAGCCAAGATCCAGGGGGCGTCTACGAGCAGTACTTC. It is translated as CASSQDPGGVYEQYF.

This chain links TRBV19 with TRBJ2-7; 10 positions agree with TRBD2. The V gene end was trimmed by 4 bases and the J gene end by 1 base; junction bases not matched to a gene: 4. The CDR3 is 15 residues long. The germline V gene encodes CDR1 LNHDA and CDR2 SQIVND (reference sequence). Here the CDR3 DNA reads TGTGCCAGTAGTACTAGCGGGAGAATGTCCTACGAGCAGTACTTC. The encoded protein is CASSTSGRMSYEQYF.

The chain uses TRBV15 and TRBJ2-3; TRBD2 aligns across 11 bases. The junction had 20 bases not matched to a gene; V was cut back by 0 bases and J by 6 bases. This CDR3 comprises 21 residues. Germline V CDR1 and CDR2: LNHNV, YYDKDF (reference sequence). CDR3 DNA: TGTGCCACCAGCAGAGATCTCCGGACTATTAGACCTAGCGGGAGGAGGGATACGCAGTATTTT. This encodes CATSRDLRTIRPSGRRDTQYF. Full variable domain (rest looked up from reference TRBV15 and TRBJ2-3): DAMVIQNPRYQVTQFGKPVTLSCSQTLNHNVMYWYQQKSSQAPKLLFHYYDKDFNNEADTPDNFQSRRPNTSFCFLDIRSPGLGDTAMYLCATSRDLRTIRPSGRRDTQYFGPGTRLTVL.

V and J are TRBV9 and TRBJ2-2; D gene unclear. Germline lookup yields CDR1 SGDLS and CDR2 YYNGEE. Deletions cut 2 bases from V and 5 bases from J, with 13 bases between. The CDR3 contains 15 residues. The CDR3: CASSVSALRTGELFF. The CDR3 DNA is TGTGCCAGCAGCGTGAGCGCACTGAGAACCGGGGAGCTGTTTTTT.

This clone came up once. The chain recombines TRBV2 with TRBJ2-2; 7 positions agree with TRBD1. The CDR3 is 15 residues long. Germline assignment: CDR1 SNHLY and CDR2 FYNNEI. The ends lost 6 bases at V and 4 bases at J; junction bases unmatched: 8. This CDR3 is CASSVTGMFTGELFF. The CDR3 bases are TGTGCCAGCAGCGTGACAGGGATGTTCACCGGGGAGCTGTTTTTT.

The chain joins TRBV6-5 to TRBJ2-7; D gene uncertain. The CDR3 consists of 14 residues. Trimming took 5 bases from V and 0 from J, leaving 11 bases between them. Germline CDR1 reads MNHEY; CDR2 reads SVGAGI. CDR3 nucleotides: TGTGCCAGCAGTCGCGACGGTTCCTCCTACGAGCAGTACTTC. Residues: CASSRDGSSYEQYF.

This rearrangement joins TRBV5-1 to TRBJ1-5; the match to TRBD1 covers 9 bases. There are 18 residues in the CDR3. In germline, CDR1 is SGHRS, CDR2 YFSETQ. Losses at the gene ends were 0 bases for V and 4 bases for J; bases not matched to a gene: 11. The CDR3 region is CASSLDPTGGGGNQPQHF. CDR3 DNA sequence: TGCGCCAGCAGCTTGGACCCAACAGGGGGCGGAGGAAATCAGCCCCAGCATTTT. The full variable domain, its missing parts supplied by reference TRBV5-1 and TRBJ1-5, is KAGVTQTPRYLIKTRGQQVTLSCSPISGHRSVSWYQQTPGQGLQFLFEYFSETQRNKGNFPGRFSGRQFSNSRSEMNVSTLELGDSALYLCASSLDPTGGGGNQPQHFGDGTRLSIL.

The chain combines TRBV7-2 with TRBJ2-5; 9 nucleotides agree with TRBD2. The junction had 6 bases not matched to a gene; V was cut back by 5 bases and J by 5 bases. CDR1 and CDR2 (germline): SGHTA, FQGNSA. The CDR3 has 14 residues. The CDR3 loop reads CASSPEAGGETQYF. Here the CDR3 DNA reads TGTGCCAGCAGCCCTGAGGCGGGGGGGGAGACCCAGTACTTC.

In this sample, this clone turned up once. Additional DNA sequences in this sample encode the identical CDR3. The chain couples TRBV4-3 to TRBJ1-3, with no clear D. CDR1 LGHNA and CDR2 YSLEER come from the germline V gene. With 0 bases removed from V and 0 bases from J, the gap between germline ends came to 0 bases. The CDR3 is made up of 13 amino acids. The CDR3 sequence is CASSQDSGNTIYF. CDR3 sequence (DNA): TGCGCCAGCAGCCAAGACTCTGGAAACACCATATATTTT.

V and J are TRBV7-2 and TRBJ2-5; the D is unclear. The V and J ends lost 2 bases and 5 bases respectively, with 12 bases between them. There are 14 residues in the CDR3. From germline, CDR1 is SGHTA and CDR2 FQGNSA. The CDR3 DNA reads TGTGCCAGCAGCTTAATGAGATTGCTGGAGACCCAGTACTTC. Translating gives CASSLMRLLETQYF. Filled out from reference TRBV7-2 and TRBJ2-5, the complete variable domain reads GAGVSQSPSNKVTEKGKDVELRCDPISGHTALYWYRQSLGQGLEFLIYFQGNSAPDKSGLPSDRFSAERTGGSVSTLTIQRTQQEDSAVYLCASSLMRLLETQYFGPGTRLLVL.

A remark on this clone: A junction boundary mismatches the germline segment, possibly from a read error. The chain has TRBV7-9 and TRBJ2-2, with TRBD2 as a possible D gene (5 bases). The CDR3 loop spans 13 amino acids. Germline V gene sequence: CDR1 SEHNR, CDR2 FQNEAQ (reference sequence). The CDR3 nucleotides read TGTGCCAGCAGCCTAGCTTCCACCGGGGAGCTGTTTTTT. Translated, it gives CASSLASTGELFF. Filled out from reference TRBV7-9 and TRBJ2-2, the complete variable domain reads DTGVSQNPRHKITKRGQNVTFRCDPISEHNRLYWYRQTLGQGPEFLTYFQNEAQLEKSRLLSDRFSAERPKGSFSTLEIQRTEQGDSAMYLCASSLASTGELFFGEGSRLTVL.

This CDR3 reads CASSGTITGTYEQYF. Written as DNA, the CDR3 is TGTGCCAGCAGCGGCACAATAACAGGAACCTACGAGCAGTACTTC. The chain links TRBV6-5 to TRBJ2-7; a weak D match, TRBD1 (5 bases). Trimming stripped 6 bases from V and 2 bases from J, with 17 bases between. Germline CDR1 reads MNHEY; CDR2 reads SVGAGI. This CDR3 has 15 amino acids.

The J gene is TRBJ2-2, the V gene TRBV14; possible D gene TRBD2, 6 bases. The V and J ends lost 1 base and 6 bases respectively, with 9 bases between them. Germline V lookup: CDR1 SGHDN, CDR2 FVKESK. This CDR3 is 14 amino acids long. For the CDR3, the DNA is TGTGCCAGCAGCCAAGGGACTATGGCCGGGGAGCTGTTTTTT. It translates to CASSQGTMAGELFF.

The V call is TRBV18, the J call TRBJ1-1, with a weak D call TRBD1 (6 bases). The germline gives CDR1 KGHSH, CDR2 LQKENI. The CDR3 covers 14 residues. Trimming took 3 bases from V and 7 from J, leaving 15 bases between them. CDR3 region: CASSPRGQWGEAFF. In DNA form, the CDR3 reads TGTGCCAGCTCACCCCGGGGACAATGGGGTGAAGCTTTCTTT.

This chain links TRBV28 with TRBJ2-7; TRBD1 is a possible D gene (6 bases). The CDR3 loop spans 15 amino acids. From germline, CDR1 is MDHEN and CDR2 SYDVKM. V dropped 5 bases and J dropped 2 bases, with 16 bases sitting between them. The chain's CDR3 is CASSLNRVSTYEQYF. CDR3 in DNA: TGTGCCAGCAGTCTTAACAGGGTGTCAACCTACGAGCAGTACTTC.

The chain links TRBV4-1 to TRBJ2-5; tentatively, D is TRBD2 (6 bases). This CDR3 is 15 amino acids long. Per germline, CDR1 MGHRA and CDR2 YSYEKL. The V end lost 1 base, the J end lost 4 bases, and 13 bases lay between the germline ends. The CDR3 DNA sequence: TGCGCCAGCAGCCAAGTAGGACTAACCTTAGAGACCCAGTACTTC. It translates to CASSQVGLTLETQYF.

V gene TRBV30 combines with J gene TRBJ2-7; a possible D gene is TRBD1 (5 bases). Trimming removed 1 base at V and 1 base at J, with 5 bases between. The germline gives CDR1 GTSNPN, CDR2 SVGIG (reference sequence). The length of the CDR3 is 12 residues. The CDR3 here is CAWSGQSYEQYF. The DNA for the CDR3 is TGTGCCTGGAGTGGACAGTCCTACGAGCAGTACTTC. The whole variable domain, remainder taken from reference TRBV30 and TRBJ2-7, is SQTIHQWPATLVQPVGSPLSLECTVEGTSNPNLYWYRQAAGRGLQLLFYSVGIGQISSEVPQNLSASRPQDRQFILSSKKLLLSDSGFYLCAWSGQSYEQYFGPGTRLTVT.

This chain uses TRBV11-2 with TRBJ2-5; D gene uncertain. The CDR3 has 14 amino acids. The V end was cut by 8 bases, the J end by 0 bases, with 13 bases between. Germline V gene data show CDR1 as SGHAT and CDR2 as FQNNGV. DNA of the CDR3: TGTGCCAGCTCGACCGCCCCGTACCAAGAGACCCAGTACTTC. Translated, it gives CASSTAPYQETQYF.

The chain joins TRBV28 to TRBJ2-7, with 10 bases lining up with TRBD2. From germline, CDR1 is MDHEN and CDR2 SYDVKM. The CDR3 length is 15 residues. V was clipped by 5 bases and J by 1 base; unmatched bases: 5. CDR3 protein: CASSTSGTRSYEQYF. As DNA, the CDR3 is TGTGCCAGCAGTACTAGCGGGACGCGGTCCTACGAGCAGTACTTC.

About this clone itself: Other nucleotide sequences from this sample produce the same CDR3. This chain connects TRBV5-8 to TRBJ1-2, with 10 bases identical to TRBD1. This CDR3 region has 15 residues. V trimming: 2 bases; J trimming: 4 bases; junction bases outside the gene matches: 5. In germline, CDR1 is SGHTS, CDR2 YDEGEE. The CDR3 protein is CASSLTGTGVYGYTF. The CDR3 nucleotides read TGTGCCAGCAGCTTAACCGGGACAGGGGTCTATGGCTACACCTTC.